In its sample, the clone carrying this TCR beta chain was seen once. In the authors' workflow: Reference gene primers were amplified, and this amplification served to estimate nucleated cell counts. Profiled with immunoSEQ multiplex PCR; TCRdb holds only in-frame clones, not every one. V and J calls and clone size are copied from that table; D and trimming were computed from the DNA. The repertoire includes 150,000 or so clones, roughly 80% of them detected once, and approximately 30% sits in the top ten. The record originates from a study of blood T cell repertoires in COVID-19. Study context: Italy, Spain and the United States were the sources of the convalescent and acute COVID-19 samples. T cells, B-cell-depleted T cells, or PBMCs provided the cDNA or gDNA that served as material.

The length of the CDR3 is 15 residues. Trimming shortened V by 7 bases and J by 6 bases, and 18 bases separated the two germline ends. Germline CDR1 is SEHNR and CDR2 is FQNEAQ (reference sequence). The source is a woman aged 60-75 years with acute or convalescent COVID-19. The rearrangement uses TRBV7-9 and TRBJ1-4; tentatively, D is TRBD1 (6 bases). Sequenced material: peripheral blood. In nucleotides, the CDR3 is TGTGCCAGCACAGACAGGAAAGGAAAGGATGAAAAACTGTTTTTT. Translated: CASTDRKGKDEKLFF. The full variable domain, rest sourced from reference TRBV7-9 and TRBJ1-4, is DTGVSQNPRHKITKRGQNVTFRCDPISEHNRLYWYRQTLGQGPEFLTYFQNEAQLEKSRLLSDRFSAERPKGSFSTLEIQRTEQGDSAMYLCASTDRKGKDEKLFFGSGTQLSVL.